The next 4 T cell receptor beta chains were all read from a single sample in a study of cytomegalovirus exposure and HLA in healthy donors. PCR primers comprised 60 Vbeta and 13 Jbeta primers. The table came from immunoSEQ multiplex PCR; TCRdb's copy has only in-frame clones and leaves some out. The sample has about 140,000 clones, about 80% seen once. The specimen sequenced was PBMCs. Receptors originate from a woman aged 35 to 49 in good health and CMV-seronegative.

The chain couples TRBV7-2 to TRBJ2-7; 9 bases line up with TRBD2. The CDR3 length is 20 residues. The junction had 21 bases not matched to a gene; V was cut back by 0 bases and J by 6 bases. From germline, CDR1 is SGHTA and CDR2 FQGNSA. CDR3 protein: CASSLALPGLAENLYFEQYF. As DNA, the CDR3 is TGTGCCAGCAGCTTAGCACTTCCGGGACTAGCTGAGAATCTCTACTTCGAGCAGTACTTC.

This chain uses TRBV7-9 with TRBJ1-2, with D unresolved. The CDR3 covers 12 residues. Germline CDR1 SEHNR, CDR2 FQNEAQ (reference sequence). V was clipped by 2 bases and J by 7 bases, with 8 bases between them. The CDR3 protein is CASSLTFSGYTF. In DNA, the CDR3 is TGTGCCAGCAGCTTAACGTTCAGTGGCTACACCTTC.

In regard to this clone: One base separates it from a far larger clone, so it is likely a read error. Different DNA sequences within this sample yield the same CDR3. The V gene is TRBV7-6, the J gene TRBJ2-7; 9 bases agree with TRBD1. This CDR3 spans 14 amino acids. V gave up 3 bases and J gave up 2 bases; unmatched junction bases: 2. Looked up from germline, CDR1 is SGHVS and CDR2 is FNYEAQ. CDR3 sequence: CASSLGQGAYEQYF. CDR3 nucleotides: TGTGCCAGCAGCTTGGGACAGGGAGCCTACGAGCAGTACTTC. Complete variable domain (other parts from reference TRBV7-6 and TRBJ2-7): GAGVSQSPRYKVTKRGQDVALRCDPISGHVSLYWYRQALGQGPEFLTYFNYEAQQDKSGLPNDRFSAERPEGSISTLTIQRTEQRDSAMYRCASSLGQGAYEQYFGPGTRLTVT.

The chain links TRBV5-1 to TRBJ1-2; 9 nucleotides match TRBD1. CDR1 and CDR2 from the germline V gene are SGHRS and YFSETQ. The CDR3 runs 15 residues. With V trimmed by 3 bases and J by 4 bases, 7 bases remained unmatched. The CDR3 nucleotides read TGCGCCAGCAGCTCGCATACAGGGGGCACCTATGGCTACACCTTC. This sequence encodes CASSSHTGGTYGYTF.